Following are 8 T cell receptor beta chains from one sample sequenced in a study of blood T cell repertoires in COVID-19. TCRdb's copy holds only in-frame clones and misses some; the assay was immunoSEQ multiplex PCR. The profile shows about 210,000 clones, 85% to 90% of them singletons. Input material: peripheral blood. Receptor source: a young man with active or convalescent COVID-19.

The CDR3 region has the DNA TGTGCCAGCAGCCAAGGTAATAGCAATCAGCCCCAGCATTTT. It translates to CASSQGNSNQPQHF. V is TRBV3-1 (or the pseudogene TRBV3-2) and J is TRBJ1-5; D is uncertain. CDR1 LGHDT and CDR2 YNNKEL come from the germline V gene (reference sequence). The V end lost 1 base, the J end lost 0 bases, and 4 bases lay between the germline ends. The CDR3 runs to 14 residues.

To note about this clone: The same CDR3 arises from other DNA sequences in this sample as well. The V and J genes are TRBV12-3 or TRBV12-4 and TRBJ1-2, with D possibly TRBD1 on 5 matching bases. Trimming removed 6 bases from V and 4 bases from J, with 12 bases in between. This CDR3 is 13 amino acids long. The CDR3 DNA is TGTGCCAGCAGCCTAGACAGAGGCTATGGCTACACCTTC. Its translation: CASSLDRGYGYTF.

CDR3 DNA: TGCAGCGTATATCGGGATTCCTATGGCTACACCTTC. Translated, it gives CSVYRDSYGYTF. The gene calls are TRBV29-1 and TRBJ1-2; no clear D gene. With 6 bases removed from V and 4 bases from J, the gap between germline ends came to 12 bases. The germline CDR1 and CDR2 sequences are SQVTM and ANQGSEA. The CDR3 covers 12 residues.

The CDR3 nucleotides are TGTGCCAGTAGTTATCCCAACGACAGGTCTGGGGCCAACGTCCTGACTTTC. Protein: CASSYPNDRSGANVLTF. The chain links TRBV19 to TRBJ2-6; D is possibly TRBD1 (6 bases). Trimming left V 5 bases short and J 1 base short, with 15 bases between. This CDR3 is 17 amino acids long. Germline V gene lookup returns CDR1 LNHDA and CDR2 SQIVND (reference sequence).

The rearrangement links TRBV5-7 to TRBJ2-7, with D possibly being TRBD2 (6 bases). TRBV5-7 carries the ORF label, with uncertain function. The length of the CDR3 is 17 residues. V dropped 5 bases and J dropped 3 bases, with 24 bases sitting between them. The CDR3 DNA follows: TGTGCCAGCAGATGGTATCCAAACAGCGGGTTCGGCTACGAGCAGTACTTC. Its protein product is CASRWYPNSGFGYEQYF.

The chain couples TRBV19 to TRBJ1-4; D is possibly TRBD1 (6 bases). Trimming removed 1 base from V and 10 bases from J, with 10 bases in between. CDR1 is LNHDA and CDR2 is SQIVND in the germline V gene (reference sequence). This CDR3 spans 13 amino acids. CDR3: CASSIGGHGKLFF. CDR3 nucleotides: TGTGCCAGTAGTATAGGGGGACATGGAAAACTGTTTTTT. Combining the CDR3 with reference TRBV19 and TRBJ1-4 gives the whole variable domain DGGITQSPKYLFRKEGQNVTLSCEQNLNHDAMYWYRQDPGQGLRLIYYSQIVNDFQKGDIAEGYSVSREKKESFPLTVTSAQKNPTAFYLCASSIGGHGKLFFGSGTQLSVL.

This clone has only a few counts. This chain connects TRBV9 to TRBJ2-3, with D possibly matching TRBD1 (5 bases). This CDR3 comprises 16 residues. Trimming stripped 0 bases from V and 9 bases from J, with 20 bases between. Germline lookup yields CDR1 SGDLS and CDR2 YYNGEE. The CDR3 DNA reads as TGTGCCAGCAGCGTAGGTGGGGCAGGCGGACACGGCACGCAGTATTTT. Translating it yields CASSVGGAGGHGTQYF.

The chain carries TRBV5-1 and TRBJ2-3; 11 bases fit TRBD2. Per germline, CDR1 SGHRS and CDR2 YFSETQ. V gave up 2 bases and J gave up 5 bases; unmatched junction bases: 10. The CDR3 covers 17 residues. The CDR3 sequence: CASSLRTSGSQRDTQYF. The CDR3 DNA follows: TGCGCCAGCAGCTTACGGACTAGCGGGTCCCAGAGAGATACGCAGTATTTT. The complete variable domain, with remaining parts taken from reference TRBV5-1 and TRBJ2-3, reads KAGVTQTPRYLIKTRGQQVTLSCSPISGHRSVSWYQQTPGQGLQFLFEYFSETQRNKGNFPGRFSGRQFSNSRSEMNVSTLELGDSALYLCASSLRTSGSQRDTQYFGPGTRLTVL.